This is a list of T cell receptor beta chains from one sample in a study of blood T cells in healthy people across ages. TCRdb analysed the 5' RACE reads with MiXCR anew, one entry per CDR3 protein. The sample has more than 700,000 distinct CDR3 sequences; 53% are singletons. The sequenced sample consisted of blood. The receptors come from a man aged 80 or over in good health. Both conserved end residues are part of each CDR3. The order of the fields is CDR3 length, J gene, D gene, V gene, clone size, CDR3 DNA, CDR3 protein. The D gene is left open where the match is weak. Clone size is given for some rows only: seen once, a few or many times, or a class if the clone is expanded.

>14|TRBJ1-5|TRBD1|TRBV10-3|.
TGTGCCGTCAGTGTGGACAGGGAAAATCAGCCCCAGCATTTT
CAVSVDRENQPQHF
>17|TRBJ2-7|TRBD2|TRBV29-1|.
TGCAGCGTTGTCCCGGGGGGGGCTGGTTTGGTCTCCTACGAGCAGTACTTC
CSVVPGGAGLVSYEQYF
>15|TRBJ1-2|.|TRBV7-2|.
TGTGCCAGCAGCCTCGTGGCAGGGTTTGTCTATGGCTACACCTTC
CASSLVAGFVYGYTF
>11|TRBJ2-7|.|TRBV20-1|few
TGCAGTGCGCCGGAAGCCTACGAGCAGTACTTC
CSAPEAYEQYF
>14|TRBJ1-1|.|TRBV2|.
TGTGCCAGCAGTGAGGGCCGTTGGGTCGCTGAAGCTTTCTTT
CASSEGRWVAEAFF
>14|TRBJ2-3|.|TRBV3-1|.
TGTGCCAGCAGCCAATCGGCCATGACAGATACGCAGTATTTT
CASSQSAMTDTQYF
>16|TRBJ2-7|TRBD2|TRBV5-5|.
TGTGCCAGCACCTTAGCGGGAGCCCAGACATGGTACGAGCAGTACTTC
CASTLAGAQTWYEQYF
>13|TRBJ2-5|.|TRBV7-2|.
TGTGCCAGCAGGGTACGGGGAACAGAGACCCAGTACTTC
CASRVRGTETQYF
>16|TRBJ2-7|TRBD2|TRBV5-1|.
TGCGCCAGCCGCTGGCCTAGCGGGAGGTCCTACAATGAGCAGTACTTC
CASRWPSGRSYNEQYF
>14|TRBJ2-7|TRBD2|TRBV29-1|few
TGCAGCGTACGAGCGGGAGGGCCGTCCTACGAGCAGTACTTC
CSVRAGGPSYEQYF
>20|TRBJ1-6|.|TRBV21-1|.
TGTGCCAGCAGCAAAGAGGACCCAGGGACCCCGAGCTCCTATAATTCACCCCTCCACTTT
CASSKEDPGTPSSYNSPLHF
>16|TRBJ2-1|.|TRBV11-1|few
TGTGCCAGCAGCTTTCCTAGATTGAGCTCCTACAATGAGCAGTTCTTC
CASSFPRLSSYNEQFF